A single sample gave rise to the 20 T cell receptor beta chains below, sequenced in a study of control samples from healthy donors and cancer patients. Clones were sequenced by immunoSEQ multiplex PCR, and TCRdb holds only the in-frame ones, with some missing. This repertoire shows about 45,000 clones, more than 65% found once; its top ten account for more than 15%. The sequenced sample was formalin-fixed, paraffin-embedded tissue. Receptor source: a male donor with melanoma.

This clone was observed a few times. The chain is built from TRBV2 and TRBJ2-7; 7 bases are a match to TRBD2. V was clipped by 6 bases and J by 5 bases; unmatched bases: 7. There are 13 residues in the CDR3. CDR1 SNHLY and CDR2 FYNNEI come from the germline V gene. In DNA, the CDR3 is TGTGCCAGCAGGGGAGCGGGAAGTAACGAGCAGTACTTC. It translates to CASRGAGSNEQYF.

This rearrangement joins TRBV5-1 to TRBJ2-1, with TRBD2 identical over 8 bases. CDR1 and CDR2 (germline): SGHRS, YFSETQ. Trimming cost V 0 bases and J 1 base; bases outside gene matches: 6. This CDR3 has 17 residues. CDR3 coding DNA: TGCGCCAGCAGCTTGGTGGGGGGGACTAGATCCTACAATGAGCAGTTCTTC. Translation gives CASSLVGGTRSYNEQFF.

The gene calls are TRBV9 and TRBJ2-2; the match to TRBD1 covers 7 bases. V shed 4 bases, J shed 1 base, and the junction held 7 bases outside the gene matches. CDR3 length equals 16 residues. Looked up from germline, CDR1 is SGDLS and CDR2 is YYNGEE. CDR3 in amino acids: CASSPQPGGNTGELFF. The CDR3, as DNA: TGTGCCAGCAGCCCCCAGCCAGGGGGGAACACCGGGGAGCTGTTTTTT.

The chain has TRBV3-1 (or the pseudogene TRBV3-2) and TRBJ1-4; possible D gene TRBD1, 5 bases. CDR1 is LGHDT, CDR2 YNNKEL, per germline (reference sequence). Between the trimmed V and J ends, which lost 1 base and 0 bases, there was a span of 15 bases. CDR3 length: 18 amino acids. The CDR3 region is CASSQGSTGGATNEKLFF. CDR3 DNA: TGTGCCAGCAGCCAAGGGTCAACGGGGGGGGCAACTAATGAAAAACTGTTTTTT.

The chain combines TRBV9 with TRBJ2-7; TRBD2 matches at 13 bases. V lost 3 bases, J lost 5 bases, and 8 bases stayed unmatched. CDR3 length: 16 residues. From germline, CDR1 is SGDLS and CDR2 YYNGEE. CDR3 sequence reads: CASSAAGTSGVDEQYF. CDR3 nucleotides: TGTGCCAGCAGCGCGGCCGGGACTAGCGGGGTGGACGAGCAGTACTTC. Complete variable domain (other parts from reference TRBV9 and TRBJ2-7): DSGVTQTPKHLITATGQRVTLRCSPRSGDLSVYWYQQSLDQGLQFLIQYYNGEERAKGNILERFSAQQFPDLHSELNLSSLELGDSALYFCASSAAGTSGVDEQYFGPGTRLTVT.

V gene TRBV18 combines with J gene TRBJ1-5; D not certain. V lost 4 bases to trimming and J lost 1 base, with 8 bases between them. The CDR3 extends over 14 amino acids. CDR1 and CDR2 (germline): KGHSH, LQKENI. In DNA, the CDR3 is TGTGCCAGCTCACTCCTGGACAGCAATCAGCCCCAGCATTTT. It specifies CASSLLDSNQPQHF.

V usage is TRBV15 and J usage is TRBJ2-7, with D perhaps TRBD1 (5 bases). The germline CDR1 and CDR2 sequences are LNHNV and YYDKDF (reference sequence). Between the trimmed V and J ends, which lost 5 bases and 6 bases, there was a span of 11 bases. This CDR3 comprises 12 residues. The CDR3 sequence is CATSSTGIEQYF. The CDR3 DNA is TGTGCCACCAGCTCAACAGGCATCGAGCAGTACTTC.

This clone has at least ten counts. This chain uses TRBV4-1 with TRBJ2-7; D is ambiguous. The V and J ends lost 0 bases and 2 bases respectively, with 8 bases between them. CDR3 length: 14 amino acids. The V gene's germline CDR1 is MGHRA and CDR2 YSYEKL. CDR3 loop: CASSQEYAAYEQYF. CDR3 bases: TGCGCCAGCAGCCAAGAATACGCAGCCTACGAGCAGTACTTC.

This clone was detected only a few times. Distinct nucleotide sequences in the sample also encode this CDR3. The V and J genes are TRBV11-2 and TRBJ1-1; unclear D gene. The CDR3 runs to 16 residues. Germline lookup yields CDR1 SGHAT and CDR2 FQNNGV. Trimming cost V 0 bases and J 5 bases, with 16 bases left between them. The CDR3 loop reads CASSLDLGRGGTEAFF. In DNA form, the CDR3 reads TGTGCCAGCAGCTTAGATCTCGGTCGGGGAGGGACTGAAGCTTTCTTT.

This clone appeared a single time. This chain links TRBV7-6 with TRBJ2-1; D possibly corresponds to TRBD2 (6 bases). The V and J ends lost 1 base and 4 bases respectively, with 14 bases between them. This CDR3 is built from 16 residues. The germline V gene has CDR1 SGHVS and CDR2 FNYEAQ. This CDR3 is CASSLGRAGRYNEQFF. The CDR3 DNA sequence: TGTGCCAGCAGCTTAGGGAGGGCGGGCCGGTACAATGAGCAGTTCTTC.

This sequence joins TRBV5-4 and TRBJ2-2; 7 bases agree with TRBD2. V trimming: 4 bases; J trimming: 7 bases; junction bases outside the gene matches: 13. Per germline, CDR1 SGHNT and CDR2 YYREEE (reference sequence). CDR3 length: 16 residues. The CDR3 DNA follows: TGTGCCAGCAGCCAAACCAGCGGGACTGGGGGCGGGGAGCTGTTTTTT. Protein sequence: CASSQTSGTGGGELFF.

CDR3: CASSISGLGEPGNTIYF. The CDR3 DNA is TGTGCCAGCAGCATCTCGGGGCTGGGTGAGCCTGGAAACACCATATATTTT. The chain carries TRBV28 and TRBJ1-3, with a possible D match to TRBD1 (5 bases). The CDR3 runs 17 residues. Trimming shortened V by 6 bases and J by 2 bases, and 20 bases separated the two germline ends. The germline V gene encodes CDR1 MDHEN and CDR2 SYDVKM.

J is TRBJ2-1 and V is TRBV18; D is perhaps TRBD2 (5 bases). This CDR3 has 15 amino acids. V was shortened by 3 bases and J by 6 bases, with 15 bases between the two germline ends. Germline CDR1 is KGHSH and CDR2 is LQKENI. The CDR3 DNA reads as TGTGCCAGCTCACCTCCGGCTAGCCCCGCCAATGAGCAGTTCTTC. This translates into CASSPPASPANEQFF. Combining the CDR3 with reference TRBV18 and TRBJ2-1 gives the whole variable domain NAGVMQNPRHLVRRRGQEARLRCSPMKGHSHVYWYRQLPEEGLKFMVYLQKENIIDESGMPKERFSAEFPKEGPSILRIQQVVRGDSAAYFCASSPPASPANEQFFGPGTRLTVL.

This rearrangement joins TRBV14 to TRBJ2-7, with D perhaps matching TRBD2 (6 bases). CDR3 length: 15 residues. Germline CDR1 is SGHDN and CDR2 is FVKESK. Trimming took 3 bases from V and 0 from J, leaving 12 bases between them. CDR3: CASSQGIAASYEQYF. The CDR3 DNA is TGTGCCAGCAGCCAGGGGATAGCGGCCTCCTACGAGCAGTACTTC. The full variable domain, rest sourced from reference TRBV14 and TRBJ2-7, is EAGVTQFPSHSVIEKGQTVTLRCDPISGHDNLYWYRRVMGKEIKFLLHFVKESKQDESGMPNNRFLAERTGGTYSTLKVQPAELEDSGVYFCASSQGIAASYEQYFGPGTRLTVT.

The V and J genes are TRBV3-1 (or the pseudogene TRBV3-2) and TRBJ2-5, with D possibly being TRBD1 (5 bases). V lost 4 bases to trimming and J lost 7 bases, with 19 bases between them. Germline assignment: CDR1 LGHDT and CDR2 YNNKEL (reference sequence). CDR3 size: 15 residues. As DNA, the CDR3 is TGTGCCAGCAGCCCCCGTAGGGGCTCCACCGGGACCCAGTACTTC. Its protein product is CASSPRRGSTGTQYF.

The chain carries TRBV25-1 and TRBJ2-5; TRBD1 or TRBD2 may be the D gene (5 bases each). Germline assignment: CDR1 MGHDK and CDR2 SYGVNS. The CDR3 is 14 amino acids. The V and J ends lost 8 bases and 5 bases respectively, with 18 bases between them. CDR3 region: CASGRDGDWETQYF. CDR3 DNA: TGTGCCAGCGGCCGGGACGGGGATTGGGAGACCCAGTACTTC.

The sample holds one count of this clone. The chain employs TRBV29-1 and TRBJ1-1, with a tentative D call TRBD1 (5 bases). CDR1 is SQVTM and CDR2 is ANQGSEA in the germline V gene. Between the trimmed V and J ends, which lost 4 bases and 6 bases, there was a span of 15 bases. This CDR3 has 13 amino acids. The CDR3 reads CSVGSGRTAEAFF. CDR3 nucleotide sequence: TGCAGCGTTGGGTCAGGGAGAACGGCTGAAGCTTTCTTT.

The count of this clone is one. This chain joins TRBV13 and TRBJ2-5, with TRBD1 identical over 7 bases. CDR3 length equals 14 residues. Germline loops: CDR1 PRHDT, CDR2 FYEKMQ (reference sequence). The V segment lost 4 bases and the J segment 4 bases; nucleotides outside the gene matches: 6. The CDR3: CASSSRQGGETQYF. Written as DNA, the CDR3 is TGTGCCAGCAGCTCAAGACAGGGCGGAGAGACCCAGTACTTC.

The chain uses TRBV20-1 and TRBJ2-7; 12 nucleotides agree with TRBD2. The V gene's germline CDR1 is DFQATT and CDR2 SNEGSKA (reference sequence). The CDR3 length is 15 residues. V lost 3 bases to trimming and J lost 3 bases; unmatched junction nucleotides: 6. This chain's CDR3 is CSASELAGGIYEQYF. Written as DNA, the CDR3 is TGCAGTGCTAGTGAACTAGCGGGAGGCATCTACGAGCAGTACTTC.

This chain connects TRBV7-9 to TRBJ2-3; D gene unclear. Germline V CDR1 and CDR2: SEHNR, FQNEAQ (reference sequence). This CDR3 has 12 residues. V lost 3 bases and J lost 6, with 7 bases in between. The CDR3 loop reads CASSFSGDTQYF. The CDR3 DNA reads TGTGCCAGCAGCTTTTCTGGCGATACGCAGTATTTT. Complete variable domain (other parts from reference TRBV7-9 and TRBJ2-3): DTGVSQNPRHKITKRGQNVTFRCDPISEHNRLYWYRQTLGQGPEFLTYFQNEAQLEKSRLLSDRFSAERPKGSFSTLEIQRTEQGDSAMYLCASSFSGDTQYFGPGTRLTVL.